This T cell receptor (beta chain) was retrieved from a study of regulatory T cells in long-lasting Graves disease. Of note for this clonotype: Its antigen is not known.

The study, taken as a whole, reports: Investigators studied peripheral blood only, not thyroid tissue. There was favoring of TRBV28, TRBJ1-2 and TRBJ2-5 in persistent disease. Patients with persistent Graves' had lower TCR diversity than newly diagnosed patients. Since the sample size was small, accuracy may have been reduced.

Arm-PCR of CDR3 regions and iRepertoire HTBI primers were used to build TCR beta libraries. MiXCR, applied by TCRdb to the multiplex PCR reads, yields one record per CDR3 protein. Of under 250,000 distinct CDR3 sequences listed, 20% to 25% are singletons. Trimming took 9 bases from V and 6 from J; bases not matched to a gene: 7. CDR3 length: 13 amino acids. CDR1 and CDR2 (germline): ENHRY, SYGVKD. Time point meaning: newly diagnosed GD, antithyroid drugs for less than 3 months. Construction of the TCR library relied on RNA isolated from PBMCs. The TCR was taken from a female donor with Graves disease. The genes are TRBV10-3 and TRBJ1-5; 8 nucleotides agree with TRBD1. The sample in question was peripheral blood mononuclear cells (PBMCs), obtained at new diagnosis, from a patient treated with antithyroid drugs. CDR3: CAIKDRELQPQHF. As DNA, the CDR3 is TGTGCCATAAAGGACAGGGAGCTTCAGCCCCAGCATTTT.